Sequencing of this T cell receptor (beta chain) was carried out in a study of cytomegalovirus exposure and HLA in healthy donors. Study details: Approximately 180 million T cells yielded 90 million to 130 million unique TCR beta sequences, as an earlier analysis found.

It was with 60 Vbeta and 13 Jbeta primers that the PCR ran. Measured with immunoSEQ multiplex PCR; TCRdb has only the in-frame clones, and not every one. The table has some 65,000 clones, about 78% seen once. This TCR was sampled from a girl aged 10-17 years in good health and CMV-seropositive. Input material: PBMCs.

The DNA for the CDR3 is TGTGCCAGCAGTGCTGGAGTTAGGAATACGCAGTATTTT. It translates to CASSAGVRNTQYF. V is TRBV2 and J is TRBJ2-3; D ambiguous. Germline CDR1 and CDR2: SNHLY and FYNNEI. This CDR3 spans 13 amino acids. Trimming took off 4 bases at V and 7 bases at J, with 12 bases between the two ends.